The 7 T cell receptor beta chains below were found in one sample sequenced in a study of response to subunit inactivated influenza vaccine. Via MiXCR, TCRdb re-called the RT-PCR reads, giving one row per CDR3 protein. The sample lists about 500,000 distinct CDR3 sequences, 16% occurring once. Sample: CD4+ T cells sorted from PBMCs, taken 23 to 25 months after vaccination. The receptors shown here come from a man in his fifties or sixties who received an inactivated influenza vaccine.

The chain has TRBV12-3 or TRBV12-4 and TRBJ2-1; D not resolved. The CDR3 loop spans 17 amino acids. Trimming stripped 5 bases from V and 8 bases from J, with 25 bases between. The DNA for the CDR3 is TGTGCCAGCAGTCCTTTTAAGACACCAATGATAGGAGATGAGCAGTTCTTC. This translates into CASSPFKTPMIGDEQFF.

This clonotype was observed a handful of times. This rearrangement joins TRBV7-8 to TRBJ2-2, with D unresolved. The CDR3 consists of 14 residues. The V and J ends lost 1 base and 6 bases respectively, with 9 bases between them. Germline V gene data show CDR1 as SGHVS and CDR2 as FQNEAQ. CDR3 sequence reads: CASSLGPDSGELFF. In DNA, the CDR3 is TGTGCCAGCAGCTTAGGTCCGGATTCCGGGGAGCTGTTTTTT.

This clonotype was found a few times. The rearrangement links TRBV25-1 to TRBJ2-2; TRBD2 is a possible D gene (6 bases). The V end lost 6 bases, the J end lost 2 bases, and 13 bases lay between the germline ends. Germline V gene sequence: CDR1 MGHDK, CDR2 SYGVNS. The CDR3 runs 15 residues. The CDR3 DNA follows: TGTGCCAGCAGACCGCCGGGACTTAACACCGGGGAGCTGTTTTTT. Amino acids: CASRPPGLNTGELFF.

The gene calls are TRBV5-1 and TRBJ1-1; possibly TRBD1 for D (6 bases). The length of the CDR3 is 15 residues. Germline CDR1 and CDR2: SGHRS and YFSETQ. V was shortened by 3 bases and J by 1 base, with 13 bases between the two germline ends. CDR3 coding DNA: TGCGCCAGCAGCTGGGGCGGGGGGCCGAACACTGAAGCTTTCTTT. It yields the protein CASSWGGGPNTEAFF.

This clonotype was seen a few times. This rearrangement joins TRBV27 to TRBJ1-1, with D tentatively TRBD1 (6 bases). V was pared by 4 bases and J by 0 bases, with 9 bases between. The CDR3 totals 14 residues. The germline CDR1 and CDR2 sequences are MNHEY and SMNVEV (reference sequence). CDR3 bases: TGTGCCAGCAGTTGGGGGGCGATGAACACTGAAGCTTTCTTT. Translated, it gives CASSWGAMNTEAFF.

The chain recombines TRBV4-1 with TRBJ2-7; perhaps TRBD2 as D (5 bases). Trimming removed 0 bases at V and 3 bases at J, with 12 bases between. There are 15 residues in the CDR3. The germline gives CDR1 MGHRA, CDR2 YSYEKL. CDR3 loop: CASSQEIGVVYEQYF. In nucleotides, the CDR3 is TGCGCCAGCAGCCAAGAGATCGGGGTTGTCTACGAGCAGTACTTC.

The chain carries TRBV28 and TRBJ1-3; D is ambiguous. Germline V lookup: CDR1 MDHEN, CDR2 SYDVKM. Trimming left V 6 bases short and J 0 bases short, with 15 bases between. The CDR3 contains 16 residues. CDR3 in amino acids: CASSPGLSGSGNTIYF. In DNA, the CDR3 is TGTGCCAGCAGCCCAGGATTGAGCGGCTCTGGAAACACCATATATTTT.